The 8 T cell receptor beta chains below were found in one sample sequenced in a study of response to subunit inactivated influenza vaccine. TCRdb reprocessed the RT-PCR reads via MiXCR and lists one record per CDR3 protein. The sample consists of 500,000 to 650,000 distinct CDR3 sequences, about 8% of them appearing once. The sequencing used PBMCs from blood, collected less than 25 months after vaccination. The receptors derive from a man in his fifties or sixties who received an inactivated influenza vaccine.

This clonotype was seen repeatedly, ten times or more. CDR3 DNA: TGTGCCATCAGGACAGGAAGCGAGCAGTACTTC. Protein product: CAIRTGSEQYF. The J gene is TRBJ2-7, the V gene TRBV10-3; the D gene is possibly TRBD1 (6 bases). Trimming shortened V by 6 bases and J by 6 bases, and 9 bases separated the two germline ends. Germline-derived CDR1 and CDR2 are ENHRY and SYGVKD. CDR3 size: 11 residues.

V usage is TRBV15 and J usage is TRBJ2-7; 7 bases agree with TRBD1. Germline CDR1 reads LNHNV; CDR2 reads YYDKDF (reference sequence). V lost 0 bases to trimming and J lost 7 bases; unmatched junction nucleotides: 12. The CDR3 runs to 16 residues. CDR3 sequence (DNA): TGTGCCACCAGCAGAGATCCTCCGTACAGGGGTGTTGAGCAGTACTTC. This codes for CATSRDPPYRGVEQYF.

This clonotype was picked up a small number of times. In DNA form, the CDR3 reads TGTGCCAGCAGTGAGGCAGGGGGCTTTTACGAGCAGTACTTC. Translation gives CASSEAGGFYEQYF. The V gene is TRBV2, the J gene TRBJ2-7; TRBD1 aligns across 8 bases. After removal of 3 bases from V and 4 bases from J, the junction contained 5 bases not matched to a gene. The CDR3 runs to 14 residues. Germline V gene sequence: CDR1 SNHLY, CDR2 FYNNEI.

CDR3 sequence reads: CASSVGLGTNLYEQYF. The CDR3 bases are TGTGCCAGCAGCGTAGGGTTAGGGACAAACCTCTACGAGCAGTACTTC. The chain carries TRBV9 and TRBJ2-7; a possible D gene is TRBD1 (6 bases). The CDR3 is made up of 16 amino acids. V dropped 0 bases and J dropped 3 bases, with 16 bases sitting between them. Germline V CDR1 and CDR2: SGDLS, YYNGEE. The full variable domain, with the rest looked up from reference TRBV9 and TRBJ2-7, is DSGVTQTPKHLITATGQRVTLRCSPRSGDLSVYWYQQSLDQGLQFLIQYYNGEERAKGNILERFSAQQFPDLHSELNLSSLELGDSALYFCASSVGLGTNLYEQYFGPGTRLTVT.

A few counts support this clonotype. The gene calls are TRBV20-1 and TRBJ2-4, with 8 positions matching TRBD2. V gave up 3 bases and J gave up 0 bases; unmatched junction bases: 7. The germline CDR1 and CDR2 sequences are DFQATT and SNEGSKA (reference sequence). This CDR3 has 16 amino acids. The CDR3 is CSASERLAKAKNIQYF. In DNA, the CDR3 is TGCAGTGCTAGTGAGAGACTAGCGAAAGCCAAAAACATTCAGTACTTC.

V and J are TRBV11-3 and TRBJ2-1; 9 positions agree with TRBD2. Trimming took 6 bases from V and 1 from J; bases not matched to a gene: 4. The CDR3 spans 15 residues. CDR1 and CDR2 (germline): SGHNT, YENEEA. The CDR3 nucleotides are TGTGCCAGCAGGGAGCGGGAGGCTTCCTACAATGAGCAGTTCTTC. It translates to CASREREASYNEQFF.

This chain connects TRBV9 to TRBJ1-2, with a weak D call TRBD1 (5 bases). The ends were cut back, 3 bases at V and 1 base at J, with 16 bases in the middle. Germline-derived CDR1 and CDR2 are SGDLS and YYNGEE. This CDR3 is 16 amino acids long. The CDR3: CASSDLTATLNYGYTF. In nucleotides, the CDR3 is TGTGCCAGCAGCGATTTGACAGCCACTCTTAACTATGGCTACACCTTC.

The sample holds many counts of this clonotype. The chain is built from TRBV12-3 or TRBV12-4 and TRBJ2-1; 7 nucleotides match TRBD1. V lost 4 bases to trimming and J lost 10 bases; unmatched junction nucleotides: 7. The CDR3 length is 13 residues. The CDR3 region has the DNA TGTGCCAGCAGTTGGAACAGGGGAACAGAGCAGTTCTTC. It codes for CASSWNRGTEQFF.